Presented here are 13 T cell receptor beta chains from one specimen sequenced in a study of PD-L1 blockade in urothelial cancer. Assay used: immunoSEQ multiplex PCR; TCRdb lists only in-frame clones, some missing. In the table there are 55,000 to 70,000 clones, around 84% of which are singletons. The sequenced sample was PBMCs, obtained around atezolizumab (anti-PD-L1) treatment. These receptors all stem from a man aged 45-65 years with urothelial cancer.

This CDR3 reads CARRTGGLGTEAFF. As DNA, the CDR3 is TGTGCCAGGAGAACAGGGGGCCTCGGCACTGAAGCTTTCTTT. The V gene is TRBV2, the J gene TRBJ1-1, with TRBD1 matching 9 bases. Germline CDR1 is SNHLY and CDR2 is FYNNEI. V was pared by 9 bases and J by 4 bases, with 9 bases of the junction left unmatched. The CDR3 has 14 residues.

The chain couples TRBV5-1 to TRBJ2-3, with 9 bases identical to TRBD1. Germline V gene data show CDR1 as SGHRS and CDR2 as YFSETQ. CDR3 size: 12 residues. The J segment lost 12 bases and the V segment lost 4 bases, leaving 6 bases of the junction unmatched. CDR3 loop: CASSRDRDRQYF. DNA of the CDR3: TGCGCCAGCAGCAGGGACAGGGACCGCCAGTATTTT. Full variable domain (missing parts from reference TRBV5-1 and TRBJ2-3): KAGVTQTPRYLIKTRGQQVTLSCSPISGHRSVSWYQQTPGQGLQFLFEYFSETQRNKGNFPGRFSGRQFSNSRSEMNVSTLELGDSALYLCASSRDRDRQYFGPGTRLTVL.

V is TRBV10-1 and J is TRBJ2-2; D uncertain. Looked up from germline, CDR1 is WNHNN and CDR2 is SYGVQD (reference sequence). V was trimmed by 6 bases and J by 6 bases, leaving 11 bases between them. CDR3 length equals 13 residues. DNA of the CDR3: TGCGCCAGCAGCTCTGGGCTCCCCGGGGAGCTGTTTTTT. As protein: CASSSGLPGELFF.

The V gene is TRBV27, the J gene TRBJ2-3; 7 bases align to TRBD2. Per the germline V gene, CDR1 is MNHEY and CDR2 is SMNVEV (reference sequence). Losses at the gene ends were 10 bases for V and 0 bases for J; bases not matched to a gene: 13. CDR3 size: 16 residues. In DNA form, the CDR3 reads TGTGCCAATTTAAACGAGGGACTACCTAGCACAGATACGCAGTATTTT. Its protein product is CANLNEGLPSTDTQYF.

The chain uses TRBV9 and TRBJ1-1, with D perhaps matching TRBD1 (5 bases). The CDR3 loop spans 14 amino acids. Germline CDR1 reads SGDLS; CDR2 reads YYNGEE. The V end lost 4 bases, the J end lost 1 base, and 11 bases lay between the germline ends. The CDR3 here is CASSFGGENTEAFF. The CDR3 bases are TGTGCCAGCAGCTTTGGAGGGGAGAACACTGAAGCTTTCTTT.

This clone was counted a few times. The chain is built from TRBV4-2 and TRBJ2-6; D perhaps matches TRBD1 (6 bases). Per the germline V gene, CDR1 is LGHNA and CDR2 is YNFKEQ. V was pared by 4 bases and J by 4 bases, with 11 bases between. The CDR3 consists of 15 residues. The CDR3 is CASSPQGSGANVLTF. Written as DNA, the CDR3 is TGTGCCAGCAGCCCCCAGGGGTCCGGGGCCAACGTCCTGACTTTC.

V is TRBV5-1 and J is TRBJ2-3; TRBD1 is a possible D gene (6 bases). CDR3 size: 14 residues. Germline CDR1 reads SGHRS; CDR2 reads YFSETQ. V lost 2 bases, J lost 3 bases, and 10 bases lay in between. Here the CDR3 reads CASSFGGQTDTQYF. The CDR3 bases are TGCGCCAGCAGCTTTGGGGGCCAAACAGATACGCAGTATTTT. Filled out from reference TRBV5-1 and TRBJ2-3, the complete variable domain reads KAGVTQTPRYLIKTRGQQVTLSCSPISGHRSVSWYQQTPGQGLQFLFEYFSETQRNKGNFPGRFSGRQFSNSRSEMNVSTLELGDSALYLCASSFGGQTDTQYFGPGTRLTVL.

This chain uses TRBV19 with TRBJ2-7, with 8 positions matching TRBD1. Germline CDR1 LNHDA, CDR2 SQIVND (reference sequence). Trimming took 6 bases from V and 2 from J; bases not matched to a gene: 6. The CDR3 is 14 residues long. CDR3: CASRRTGSAYEQYF. The CDR3 bases are TGTGCCAGTAGGCGGACAGGGTCGGCCTACGAGCAGTACTTC.

This rearrangement joins TRBV28 to TRBJ2-7; 11 bases align to TRBD1. Unmatched junction bases numbered 8, after V lost 8 bases and J lost 5 bases. The CDR3 extends over 14 amino acids. Germline V lookup: CDR1 MDHEN, CDR2 SYDVKM. The CDR3 is CASEGTGGHHEQYF. Here the CDR3 DNA reads TGTGCCAGCGAGGGGACAGGGGGTCACCACGAGCAGTACTTC.

The chain uses TRBV5-6 and TRBJ2-7; D call uncertain. CDR1 and CDR2 from the germline V gene are SGHDT and YYEEEE. V shed 1 base and J shed 1 base, with 15 bases lying between them. The CDR3 runs to 16 residues. CDR3 nucleotide sequence: TGTGCCAGCAGCTTGTGGTTTGGAGATAGGTCCTACGAGCAGTACTTC. This sequence encodes CASSLWFGDRSYEQYF. The full variable domain, in which reference TRBV5-6 and TRBJ2-7 provide the parts outside the CDR3, is DAGVTQSPTHLIKTRGQQVTLRCSPKSGHDTVSWYQQALGQGPQFIFQYYEEEERQRGNFPDRFSGHQFPNYSSELNVNALLLGDSALYLCASSLWFGDRSYEQYFGPGTRLTVT.

The V gene is TRBV5-1, the J gene TRBJ1-5; 10 nucleotides line up with TRBD1. The CDR3 runs 15 residues. From germline, CDR1 is SGHRS and CDR2 YFSETQ. V lost 1 base and J lost 6; bases outside the gene matches: 4. The CDR3 is CASSLSTGGGQPQHF. The CDR3 DNA follows: TGCGCCAGCAGCTTGTCGACAGGGGGCGGTCAGCCCCAGCATTTT.

The V and J genes are TRBV5-6 and TRBJ1-1; D not certain. Trimming pared 3 bases from V and 6 bases from J, leaving 9 bases between. The CDR3 loop spans 12 amino acids. Germline V gene data show CDR1 as SGHDT and CDR2 as YYEEEE. CDR3 bases: TGTGCCAGCAGCTCTTGGGCGCCTGAAGCTTTCTTT. It codes for CASSSWAPEAFF.

J is TRBJ2-7 and V is TRBV2, with a tentative D call TRBD2 (5 bases). Germline CDR1 and CDR2: SNHLY and FYNNEI. V was trimmed by 6 bases and J by 0 bases, leaving 15 bases between them. The CDR3 is made up of 15 amino acids. The CDR3: CASRETTQASYEQYF. DNA of the CDR3: TGTGCCAGCAGGGAGACTACTCAAGCCTCCTACGAGCAGTACTTC.